The 6 T cell receptor beta chains below come from one sample, sequenced in a study of metastatic and nonmetastatic thyroid tumors. Thyroid surgery took place with no prior treatment in any patient. Through MiXCR, TCRdb re-clonotyped the PCR reads. The sample lists 20,000 to 25,000 clones; approximately 22% were seen once. Sequences were obtained from tumor tissue. The receptors shown here come from a female donor with papillary thyroid cancer or a benign thyroid nodule (not recorded which). Some clones in this sample may be carry-over from other donors' samples.

This clone turned up a few times. The chain joins TRBV2 to TRBJ1-4; the D gene is possibly TRBD1 (6 bases). This CDR3 spans 15 amino acids. Trimming cost V 3 bases and J 5 bases, with 13 bases left between them. The germline V gene has CDR1 SNHLY and CDR2 FYNNEI. The CDR3: CASSESRGRNEKLFF. CDR3 nucleotide sequence: TGTGCCAGCAGTGAGTCAAGGGGGAGAAATGAAAAACTGTTTTTT.

This clone was counted only a few times. The V gene is TRBV9, the J gene TRBJ2-3; D remains ambiguous. This CDR3 spans 13 amino acids. The V gene lost 4 bases and the J gene lost 7 bases, with 13 bases spanning the gap. Germline CDR1 reads SGDLS; CDR2 reads YYNGEE. The CDR3 protein is CASSTPTSYTQYF. CDR3 DNA: TGTGCCAGCAGCACACCGACCTCATATACGCAGTATTTT.

By frequency in the sample, this clone is medium-sized. The J gene is TRBJ1-1, the V gene TRBV4-3; D gene ambiguous. Trimming removed 0 bases from V and 1 base from J, with 6 bases in between. Germline V lookup: CDR1 LGHNA, CDR2 YSLEER. The CDR3 has 14 residues. The CDR3 region is CASSQENENTEAFF. The DNA for the CDR3 is TGCGCCAGCAGCCAAGAAAATGAGAACACTGAAGCTTTCTTT.

V and J are TRBV28 and TRBJ1-5; D ambiguous. Deletions cut 2 bases from V and 7 bases from J, with 12 bases between. The length of the CDR3 is 14 residues. Per germline, CDR1 MDHEN and CDR2 SYDVKM. In nucleotides, the CDR3 is TGTGCCAGCAGTTTAAGGCAGCTTGGGCAGCCCCAGCATTTT. Amino acids: CASSLRQLGQPQHF.

The chain carries TRBV20-1 and TRBJ1-1; 7 nucleotides line up with TRBD1. Germline CDR1 reads DFQATT; CDR2 reads SNEGSKA (reference sequence). Trimming cost V 4 bases and J 10 bases; bases outside gene matches: 9. CDR3 length: 12 residues. CDR3 DNA sequence: TGCAGTGCTATACAGGGGAAAGGAGGAGCTTTCTTT. Encoded protein: CSAIQGKGGAFF.

This clone appeared many times. This CDR3 is CASSESARGTQYF. The CDR3 nucleotides are TGTGCCAGCAGTGAATCGGCGCGTGGCACGCAGTATTTT. The chain combines TRBV6-1 with TRBJ2-3, with unresolved D. With 2 bases removed from V and 9 bases from J, the gap between germline ends came to 12 bases. The germline V gene encodes CDR1 MNHNS and CDR2 SASEGT. The CDR3 runs 13 residues.